The clone carrying this T cell receptor beta chain was counted a few times. What it binds is unknown. CDR1 KGHSH and CDR2 LQKENI come from the germline V gene. This CDR3 comprises 16 residues. The V segment lost 0 bases and the J segment 10 bases; nucleotides outside the gene matches: 9. This entry belongs to a study of cytomegalovirus exposure and HLA in healthy donors. Study-wide background: Earlier, roughly 180 million T cells were analyzed, and fewer than 120 million unique TCR beta sequences were found among them.

Vbeta (60) and Jbeta (13) primers were used in the PCR. Method: immunoSEQ multiplex PCR; TCRdb's copy keeps in-frame clones and lacks some. The sample shows 110,000 to 150,000 clones, 77% of them seen only once. Study outcomes and limitations: V segments that were indistinguishable, TRBV6-2 and TRBV6-3 among them, were omitted from analysis. For presence/absence analyses, sequencing depth was assumed to be roughly uniform across donors.

The sequencing input was PBMCs. The rearrangement joins TRBV18 to TRBJ2-1; TRBD2 matches 10 bases. The source is a male donor in good health and CMV-seronegative. This CDR3 is CASSPPSSGGAGEQFF. CDR3 DNA sequence: TGTGCCAGCTCACCACCGAGCAGCGGGGGGGCTGGGGAGCAGTTCTTC.